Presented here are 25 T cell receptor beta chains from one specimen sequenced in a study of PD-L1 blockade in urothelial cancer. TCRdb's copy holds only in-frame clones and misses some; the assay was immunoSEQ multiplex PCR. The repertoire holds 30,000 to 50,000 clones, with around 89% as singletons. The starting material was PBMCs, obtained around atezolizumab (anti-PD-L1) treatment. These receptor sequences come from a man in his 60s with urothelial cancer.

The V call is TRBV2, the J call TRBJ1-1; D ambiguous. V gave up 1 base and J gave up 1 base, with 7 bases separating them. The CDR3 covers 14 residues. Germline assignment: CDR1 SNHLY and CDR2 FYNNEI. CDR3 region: CASSEGVGNTEAFF. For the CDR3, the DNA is TGTGCCAGCAGTGAAGGAGTCGGGAACACTGAAGCTTTCTTT.

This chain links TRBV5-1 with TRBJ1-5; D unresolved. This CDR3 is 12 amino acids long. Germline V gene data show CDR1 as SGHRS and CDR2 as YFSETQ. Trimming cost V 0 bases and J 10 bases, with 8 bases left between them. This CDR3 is CASSLDEGPQHF. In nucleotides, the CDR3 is TGCGCCAGCAGCTTGGACGAGGGCCCCCAGCATTTT.

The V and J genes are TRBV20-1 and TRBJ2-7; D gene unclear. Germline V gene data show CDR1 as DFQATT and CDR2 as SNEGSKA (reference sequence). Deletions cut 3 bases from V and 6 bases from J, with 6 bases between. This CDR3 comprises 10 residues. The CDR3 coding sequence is TGCAGTGCTAGTCGAGTCGAGCAGTACTTC. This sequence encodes CSASRVEQYF.

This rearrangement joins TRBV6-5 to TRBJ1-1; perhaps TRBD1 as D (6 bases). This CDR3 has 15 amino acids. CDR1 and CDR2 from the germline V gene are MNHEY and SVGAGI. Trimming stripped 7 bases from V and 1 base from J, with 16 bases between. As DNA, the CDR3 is TGTGCCAGCACCAGGGCGGGGGGGGCGAACACTGAAGCTTTCTTT. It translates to CASTRAGGANTEAFF.

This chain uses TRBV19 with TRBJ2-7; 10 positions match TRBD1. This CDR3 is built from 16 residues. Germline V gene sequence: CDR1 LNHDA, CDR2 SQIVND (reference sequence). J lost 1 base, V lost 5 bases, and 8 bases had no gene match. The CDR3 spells CASSASGTGVSYEQYF. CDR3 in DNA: TGTGCCAGTAGTGCGTCCGGGACAGGGGTGTCCTACGAGCAGTACTTC.

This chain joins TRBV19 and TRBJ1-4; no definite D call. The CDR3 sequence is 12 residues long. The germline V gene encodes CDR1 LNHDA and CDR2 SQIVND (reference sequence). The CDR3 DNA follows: TGTGCTTCAGGATCCAATAATGAAAAACTGTTTTTT. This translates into CASGSNNEKLFF.

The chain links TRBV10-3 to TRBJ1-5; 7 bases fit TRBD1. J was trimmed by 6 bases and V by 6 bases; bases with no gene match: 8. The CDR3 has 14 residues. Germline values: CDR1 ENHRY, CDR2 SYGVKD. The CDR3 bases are TGTGCCATCAGCAGAGACAGGGACAGTCAGCCCCAGCATTTT. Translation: CAISRDRDSQPQHF.

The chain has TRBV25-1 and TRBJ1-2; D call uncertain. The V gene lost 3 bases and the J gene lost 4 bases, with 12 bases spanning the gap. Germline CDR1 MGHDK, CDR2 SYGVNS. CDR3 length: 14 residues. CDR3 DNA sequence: TGTGCCAGCAGTGATTCCTACAGTCTCTATGGCTACACCTTC. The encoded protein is CASSDSYSLYGYTF.

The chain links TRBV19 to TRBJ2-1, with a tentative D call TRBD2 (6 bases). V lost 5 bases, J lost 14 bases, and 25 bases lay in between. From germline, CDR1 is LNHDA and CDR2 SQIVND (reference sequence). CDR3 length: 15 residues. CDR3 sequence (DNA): TGTGCCAGTAGTCCGGGCGAGGAGGGAAGGCCGAAAAAGTTCTTC. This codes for CASSPGEEGRPKKFF.

The CDR3 DNA is TGTGCCAGCAGCAAACCTCCTAGCGATACGCAGTATTTT. Its protein is CASSKPPSDTQYF. The rearrangement joins TRBV5-4 to TRBJ2-3; possibly TRBD2 for D (5 bases). The CDR3 is 13 amino acids. Germline CDR1 reads SGHNT; CDR2 reads YYREEE (reference sequence). V was trimmed by 4 bases and J by 6 bases, leaving 12 bases between them.

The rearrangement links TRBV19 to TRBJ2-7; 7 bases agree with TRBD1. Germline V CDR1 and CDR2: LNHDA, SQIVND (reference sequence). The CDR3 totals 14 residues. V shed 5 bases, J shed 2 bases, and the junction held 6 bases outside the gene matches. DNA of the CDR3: TGTGCCAGTAGTCCCACGAGGGGGCCCTACGAGCAGTACTTC. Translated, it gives CASSPTRGPYEQYF.

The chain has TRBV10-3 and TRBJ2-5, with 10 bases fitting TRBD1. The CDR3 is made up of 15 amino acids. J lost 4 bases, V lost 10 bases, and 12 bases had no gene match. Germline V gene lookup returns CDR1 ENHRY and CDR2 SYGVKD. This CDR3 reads CATTVGTGVSETQYF. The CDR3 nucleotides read TGTGCCACCACAGTCGGGACAGGGGTTTCAGAGACCCAGTACTTC.

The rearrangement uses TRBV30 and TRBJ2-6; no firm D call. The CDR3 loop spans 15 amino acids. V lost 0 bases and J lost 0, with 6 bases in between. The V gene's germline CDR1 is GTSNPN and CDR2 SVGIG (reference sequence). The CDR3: CAWSVLGSGANVLTF. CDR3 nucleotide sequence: TGTGCCTGGAGTGTACTTGGCTCTGGGGCCAACGTCCTGACTTTC. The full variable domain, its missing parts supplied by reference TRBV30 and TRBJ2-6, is SQTIHQWPATLVQPVGSPLSLECTVEGTSNPNLYWYRQAAGRGLQLLFYSVGIGQISSEVPQNLSASRPQDRQFILSSKKLLLSDSGFYLCAWSVLGSGANVLTFGAGSRLTVL.

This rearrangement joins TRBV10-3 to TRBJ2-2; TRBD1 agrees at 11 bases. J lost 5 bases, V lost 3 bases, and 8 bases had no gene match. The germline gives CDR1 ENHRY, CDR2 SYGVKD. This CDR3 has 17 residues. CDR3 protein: CAISDLRDRGGTGELFF. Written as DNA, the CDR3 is TGTGCCATCAGTGACCTCCGGGACAGGGGGGGAACCGGGGAGCTGTTTTTT.

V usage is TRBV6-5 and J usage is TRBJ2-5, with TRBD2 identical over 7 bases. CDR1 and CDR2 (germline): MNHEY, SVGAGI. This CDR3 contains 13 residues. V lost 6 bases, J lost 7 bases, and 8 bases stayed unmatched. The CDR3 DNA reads TGTGCCAGCAGCCCCAGCGGGATCGGGACCCAGTACTTC. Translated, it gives CASSPSGIGTQYF.

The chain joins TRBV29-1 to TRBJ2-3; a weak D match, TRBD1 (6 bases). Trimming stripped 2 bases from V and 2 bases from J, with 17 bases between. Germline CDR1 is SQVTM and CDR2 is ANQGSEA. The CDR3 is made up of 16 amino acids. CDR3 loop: CSVETTGRGHTDTQYF. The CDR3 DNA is TGCAGCGTTGAAACGACAGGTCGGGGCCACACAGATACGCAGTATTTT.

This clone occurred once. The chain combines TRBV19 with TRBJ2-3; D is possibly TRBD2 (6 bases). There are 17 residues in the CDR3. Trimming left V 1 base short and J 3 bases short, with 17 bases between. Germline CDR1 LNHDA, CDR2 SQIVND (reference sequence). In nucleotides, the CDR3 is TGTGCCAGTAGTATAGCTCGGGGTCGGGGGAGTACAGATACGCAGTATTTT. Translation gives CASSIARGRGSTDTQYF.

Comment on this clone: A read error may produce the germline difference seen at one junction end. The CDR3 coding sequence is TGCAGTGCTGTCCGGGGCCTGGGGAGGCTCTTC. This encodes CSAVRGLGRLF. V is TRBV20-1 and J is TRBJ2-1; D possibly corresponds to TRBD2 (6 bases). The germline V gene has CDR1 DFQATT and CDR2 SNEGSKA (reference sequence). The CDR3 contains 11 residues.

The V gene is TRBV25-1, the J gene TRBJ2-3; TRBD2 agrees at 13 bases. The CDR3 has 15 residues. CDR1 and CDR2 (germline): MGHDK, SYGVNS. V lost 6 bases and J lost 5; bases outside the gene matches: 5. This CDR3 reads CASSLLAGGEDTQYF. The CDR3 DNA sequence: TGTGCCAGCAGCTTACTAGCGGGGGGGGAAGATACGCAGTATTTT.

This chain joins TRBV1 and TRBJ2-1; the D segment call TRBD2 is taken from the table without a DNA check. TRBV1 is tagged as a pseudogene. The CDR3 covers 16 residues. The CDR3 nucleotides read TGCACCAGCAGTAGGACTAGCGGGGGGGTCTACAATGAGCAGTTCTTC. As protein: CTSSRTSGGVYNEQFF.

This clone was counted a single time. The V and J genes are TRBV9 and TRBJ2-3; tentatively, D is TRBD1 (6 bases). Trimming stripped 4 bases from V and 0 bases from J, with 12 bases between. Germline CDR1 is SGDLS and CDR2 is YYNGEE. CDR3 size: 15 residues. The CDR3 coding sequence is TGTGCCAGCAGCCCCGGACAGCCTAGCACAGATACGCAGTATTTT. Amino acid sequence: CASSPGQPSTDTQYF.

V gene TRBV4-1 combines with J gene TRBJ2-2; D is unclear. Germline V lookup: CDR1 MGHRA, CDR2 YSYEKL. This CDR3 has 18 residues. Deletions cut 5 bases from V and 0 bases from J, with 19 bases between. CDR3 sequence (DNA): TGCGCCAGCAGCTTCCAAGATTTCGGGTTCGCGAACACCGGGGAGCTGTTTTTT. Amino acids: CASSFQDFGFANTGELFF.

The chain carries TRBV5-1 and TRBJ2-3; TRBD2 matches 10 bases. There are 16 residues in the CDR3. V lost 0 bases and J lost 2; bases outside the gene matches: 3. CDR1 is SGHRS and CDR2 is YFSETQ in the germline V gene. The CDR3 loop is CASSLDLAGDTDTQYF. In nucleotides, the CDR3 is TGCGCCAGCAGCTTGGATCTAGCGGGGGACACAGATACGCAGTATTTT.

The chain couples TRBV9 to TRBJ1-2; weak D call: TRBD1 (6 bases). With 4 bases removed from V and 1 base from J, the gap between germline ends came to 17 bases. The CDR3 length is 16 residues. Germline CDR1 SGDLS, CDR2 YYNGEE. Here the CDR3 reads CASSPGAGVINYGYTF. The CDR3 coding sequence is TGTGCCAGCAGCCCCGGGGCAGGGGTTATTAACTATGGCTACACCTTC.

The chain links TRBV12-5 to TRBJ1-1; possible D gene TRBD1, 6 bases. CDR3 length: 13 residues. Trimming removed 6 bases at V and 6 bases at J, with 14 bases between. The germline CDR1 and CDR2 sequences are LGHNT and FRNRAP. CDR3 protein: CASGLNEGAEAFF. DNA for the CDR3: TGTGCTAGTGGCCTCAATGAGGGGGCTGAAGCTTTCTTT.